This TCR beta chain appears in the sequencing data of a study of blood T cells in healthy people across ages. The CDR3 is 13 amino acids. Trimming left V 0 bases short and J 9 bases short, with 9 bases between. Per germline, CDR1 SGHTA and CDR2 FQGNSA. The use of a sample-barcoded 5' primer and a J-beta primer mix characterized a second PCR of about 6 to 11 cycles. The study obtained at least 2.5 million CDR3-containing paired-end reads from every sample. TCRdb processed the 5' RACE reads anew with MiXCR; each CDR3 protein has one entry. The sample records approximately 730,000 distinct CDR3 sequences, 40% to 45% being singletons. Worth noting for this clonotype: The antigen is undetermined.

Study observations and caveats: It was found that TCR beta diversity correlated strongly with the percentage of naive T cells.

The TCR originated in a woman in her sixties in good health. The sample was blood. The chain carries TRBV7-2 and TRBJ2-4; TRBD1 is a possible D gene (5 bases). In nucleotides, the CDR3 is TGTGCCAGCAGCTTAGCCAGCGACAGCATTCAGTACTTC. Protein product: CASSLASDSIQYF.